This T cell receptor (beta chain) was retrieved from a study of T-cell reconstitution after alpha-beta-depleted transplantation in children. This clonotype was counted at least ten times. The CDR3 extends over 14 amino acids. Germline-derived CDR1 and CDR2 are SEHNR and FQNEAQ (reference sequence). Deletions cut 3 bases from V and 2 bases from J, with 10 bases between. During its preparation, the TCRbeta library received unique molecular identifiers. MiXCR, applied by TCRdb to the PCR reads, yields one record per CDR3 protein. The sample records a few hundred thousand distinct CDR3 sequences, 13% being singletons.

The material sequenced was PBMCs, taken from the stem cell graft. This rearrangement joins TRBV7-9 to TRBJ1-1; D is possibly TRBD1 (5 bases). The TCR comes from a human donor who donated a stem cell graft to a child with Fanconi anemia. CDR3 in DNA: TGTGCCAGCAGCTTTTCGAGGGGAAACACTGAAGCTTTCTTT. Encoded protein: CASSFSRGNTEAFF.